This T cell receptor beta chain was identified in a study of prognosis after radiotherapy for stage I lung cancer. Multiplex PCR in two rounds served to amplify TCR beta CDR3 from genomic DNA. Primers specific to each TRBV and TRBJ gene were used in first-round PCR. TCRdb re-called the multiplex PCR reads through MiXCR, storing one row per CDR3 protein. The data hold over 20,000 distinct CDR3 sequences, with under 40% observed a single time. Trimming took 2 bases from V and 0 from J, leaving 1 base between them. Per the germline V gene, CDR1 is MDHEN and CDR2 is SYDVKM. This CDR3 region has 13 residues.

The sequence was obtained from a donor of 50 years or more with non-small cell lung cancer. V usage is TRBV28 and J usage is TRBJ2-2; the D is unclear. The sequenced sample was PBMCs, obtained before or after stereotactic body radiation therapy (not recorded which). This CDR3 is CASSLANTGELFF. CDR3 bases: TGTGCCAGCAGTTTAGCGAACACCGGGGAGCTGTTTTTT.